Listed here is a single TCR beta chain. Possible read error: a much larger clone is one base away. The data were taken from a study of tumor-infiltrating lymphocytes in primary liver carcinoma. Study background: The neoplasms were of stage T1-T3 N0M0, with dimensions of about 4.2 to 10 cm across.

TCR beta cDNA was prepared out of approximately 470 ng total RNA by means of a constant-region primer. Each TCR beta library was derived from three nested multiplex PCR rounds that employed slightly modified ARM-PCR. Each of the first two PCR rounds ran roughly 9 cycles with TRBV1-TRBV30 forward and C-beta reverse primers. MiXCR was run by TCRdb on the multiplex PCR reads, yielding one entry per CDR3 protein. The sample lists 320,000 or so distinct CDR3 sequences; more than 55% were seen once. The length of the CDR3 is 20 residues. V lost 3 bases to trimming and J lost 3 bases; unmatched junction nucleotides: 20. Germline lookup yields CDR1 SGHDT and CDR2 YYEEEE. Researchers drew blood RNA from unsorted whole blood and extracted germline DNA as well.

The chain joins TRBV5-6 to TRBJ2-1, with 8 bases fitting TRBD1. Sequenced sample: peripheral blood. The sequence derives from a man in his forties or fifties with primary liver carcinoma and hepatitis B virus infection. The CDR3 loop is CASSSMGQDLLSNHYNEQFF. The DNA of the CDR3 is TGTGCCAGCAGCTCGATGGGACAGGACCTCCTATCGAACCACTACAATGAGCAGTTCTTC.